Below, 11 T cell receptor beta chains from the same sample are listed, as sequenced in a study of CD8 T cell repertoires and HIV-1 epitope variants (TCRdb year 2020). These receptors lack a known antigen. Libraries were prepared through the immunoSEQ multiplex PCR assay. TCRdb took this table from immuneACCESS and kept in-frame rearrangements with V and J called. Such tables lack part of the clones; where checked against another copy, unresolved V genes explain under half of the gap, and the rest is unexplained. Here the sample has several thousand clones; around three fifths occur a single time. Clones ranked in the top ten supply roughly 45% of the sample. Sequencing used cultured CD8+ T cells derived from PBMCs. All receptors derive from a male donor with HIV.

The V and J genes are TRBV7-9 and TRBJ2-1; D possibly corresponds to TRBD2 (5 bases). CDR3 length equals 16 residues. The germline gives CDR1 SEHNR, CDR2 FQNEAQ (reference sequence). V was shortened by 5 bases and J by 1 base, with 15 bases between the two germline ends. CDR3 bases: TGTGCCAGCAGCCCCCAAAGCGGTCGATCCTACAATGAGCAGTTCTTC. This encodes CASSPQSGRSYNEQFF.

The chain links TRBV7-6 to TRBJ2-1; a weak D match, TRBD1 (6 bases). The CDR3 is 14 amino acids. Germline CDR1 is SGHVS and CDR2 is FNYEAQ. V was shortened by 1 base and J by 7 bases, with 11 bases between the two germline ends. In DNA form, the CDR3 reads TGTGCCAGCAGCTTAGAACGGGACACTAATGAGCAGTTCTTC. It codes for CASSLERDTNEQFF. Combining the CDR3 with reference TRBV7-6 and TRBJ2-1 gives the whole variable domain GAGVSQSPRYKVTKRGQDVALRCDPISGHVSLYWYRQALGQGPEFLTYFNYEAQQDKSGLPNDRFSAERPEGSISTLTIQRTEQRDSAMYRCASSLERDTNEQFFGPGTRLTVL.

This clone was found a few times. The chain couples TRBV4-2 to TRBJ1-1; tentative D call: TRBD1 (6 bases). The CDR3 extends over 15 amino acids. The V gene's germline CDR1 is LGHNA and CDR2 YNFKEQ. Trimming took off 4 bases at V and 0 bases at J, with 12 bases between the two ends. The CDR3 region is CASSLLGQMNTEAFF. DNA of the CDR3: TGTGCCAGCAGCCTACTGGGACAAATGAACACTGAAGCTTTCTTT.

The rearrangement links TRBV13 to TRBJ2-1; 8 nucleotides match TRBD1. Trimming at V came to 2 bases and at J to 2 bases, leaving 8 bases not matched to a gene. The germline V gene has CDR1 PRHDT and CDR2 FYEKMQ (reference sequence). This CDR3 contains 17 residues. CDR3 loop: CASSLLPGQGPYNEQFF. CDR3 nucleotide sequence: TGTGCCAGCAGCTTACTCCCTGGACAGGGCCCCTACAATGAGCAGTTCTTC.

This clone appeared once. The chain has TRBV13 and TRBJ1-2; 7 nucleotides agree with TRBD1. CDR1 and CDR2 from the germline V gene are PRHDT and FYEKMQ (reference sequence). There are 17 residues in the CDR3. The V gene end was trimmed by 4 bases and the J gene end by 2 bases; junction bases not matched to a gene: 13. CDR3 bases: TGTGCCAGCAGCTCCAACGACAGGGAAAAACCGAACTATGGCTACACCTTC. Translated: CASSSNDREKPNYGYTF.

The CDR3 is CASSLRLGTGELFF. The CDR3, as DNA: TGCGCCAGCAGTTTGAGGCTTGGCACCGGGGAGCTGTTTTTT. V usage is TRBV4-1 and J usage is TRBJ2-2; the D is unclear. The germline V and J ends were trimmed by 6 bases and 4 bases, with 12 bases remaining between them. There are 14 residues in the CDR3. Germline V CDR1 and CDR2: MGHRA, YSYEKL.

This clone was counted between two and nine times. V gene TRBV5-6 combines with J gene TRBJ1-2, with TRBD1 matching over 7 bases. The ends lost 5 bases at V and 5 bases at J; junction bases unmatched: 6. Germline lookup yields CDR1 SGHDT and CDR2 YYEEEE. The CDR3 loop spans 13 amino acids. CDR3 bases: TGTGCCAGCAGTCAGGGGGGGATTTATGGCTACACCTTC. This encodes CASSQGGIYGYTF.

This clone was seen only a few times. The chain recombines TRBV30 with TRBJ2-7; D might be TRBD1 or TRBD2, each matching 6 bases. CDR3 length equals 13 residues. V shed 3 bases and J shed 6 bases, with 15 bases lying between them. CDR1 GTSNPN and CDR2 SVGIG come from the germline V gene (reference sequence). The CDR3 reads CAWREGGNFEQYF. The CDR3 DNA follows: TGTGCCTGGAGAGAGGGGGGCAACTTCGAGCAGTACTTC.

This clone came up once. This chain connects TRBV7-9 to TRBJ1-5; 7 bases are a match to TRBD1. With 1 base clipped from V and 3 bases from J, the junction kept 9 bases outside the gene matches. The germline V gene has CDR1 SEHNR and CDR2 FQNEAQ (reference sequence). This CDR3 has 17 amino acids. The CDR3 is CASSLGGQSPYNQPQHF. The CDR3 nucleotides read TGTGCCAGCAGCTTAGGGGGACAGTCCCCGTACAATCAGCCCCAGCATTTT.

J is TRBJ2-7 and V is TRBV19; 9 bases align to TRBD2. The CDR3 has 14 amino acids. The ends lost 3 bases at V and 7 bases at J; junction bases unmatched: 7. Germline V gene lookup returns CDR1 LNHDA and CDR2 SQIVND (reference sequence). CDR3 protein: CASSMGVAGEEQYF. In DNA form, the CDR3 reads TGTGCCAGTAGTATGGGGGTAGCGGGAGAAGAGCAGTACTTC.

The chain links TRBV13 to TRBJ2-1, with 10 positions matching TRBD1. CDR1 is PRHDT and CDR2 is FYEKMQ in the germline V gene (reference sequence). CDR3 size: 15 residues. V lost 2 bases and J lost 6; bases outside the gene matches: 4. The CDR3 nucleotides read TGTGCCAGCAGCTTACTGGGACAGGGGAGCAATGAGCAGTTCTTC. Residues: CASSLLGQGSNEQFF.